This TCR beta chain was sequenced in a study of T cells in Graves' hyperthyroidism and ophthalmopathy. Notes on the study in general: Blood held most thyroid clonotypes expanded above 0.001 frequency.

In regard to this clonotype: What it binds is unknown.

TCR beta CDR3 sequences were amplified from RNA transcripts. With the HTBI primer set, the TCR CDR3 went through a first round of RT-PCR. MiXCR was run by TCRdb on the multiplex PCR reads, yielding one entry per CDR3 protein. This sample carries about 540,000 distinct CDR3 sequences, around 42% of them seen once, and the ten largest clones take 6.5% to 9%. Trimming at V came to 5 bases and at J to 0 bases, leaving 7 bases not matched to a gene. Germline V gene lookup returns CDR1 DFQATT and CDR2 SNEGSKA (reference sequence). The CDR3 loop spans 15 amino acids. If no ophthalmopathy progression occurred within 18 months, Graves' hyperthyroidism was stable. Newly diagnosed hyperthyroidism patients aged 18 to 65 years had disease lasting under 2 months.

What was sequenced was peripheral blood or thyroid tissue (not recorded which). This chain joins TRBV20-1 and TRBJ1-3; 7 nucleotides agree with TRBD1. The origin of this receptor is a young woman with Graves' hyperthyroidism. CDR3 sequence reads: CSAYRGGDSGNTIYF. The CDR3 nucleotides are TGCAGTGCTTACAGGGGTGGTGACTCTGGAAACACCATATATTTT.